Listed here are 27 T cell receptor beta chains from one sample, sequenced in a study of regulatory T cells in long-lasting Graves disease. The time point here: persistent/refractory GD, antithyroid drugs over 5 years with positive TRAb. RNA extracted from PBMCs served as the sequencing template. Libraries of TCR beta came from iRepertoire HTBI primers plus Arm-PCR of CDR3 regions. A single record per CDR3 protein comes from TCRdb applying MiXCR to the multiplex PCR reads. The sample has about 460,000 distinct CDR3 sequences; 22% are singletons. This specimen was peripheral blood mononuclear cells (PBMCs), taken when the disease was refractory, from a patient treated with antithyroid drugs. Receptors originate from a female donor with Graves disease.

The chain has TRBV20-1 and TRBJ1-1, with a tentative D call TRBD1 (6 bases). The V gene's germline CDR1 is DFQATT and CDR2 SNEGSKA (reference sequence). V lost 5 bases to trimming and J lost 10 bases, with 14 bases between them. This CDR3 has 11 amino acids. CDR3 sequence reads: CSAQQGWGAFF. DNA of the CDR3: TGCAGTGCTCAACAGGGATGGGGAGCTTTCTTT.

The chain combines TRBV18 with TRBJ1-1; D might be TRBD1 (6 bases). V was pared by 2 bases and J by 0 bases, with 10 bases between. Germline values: CDR1 KGHSH, CDR2 LQKENI. This CDR3 region has 15 residues. CDR3: CASSPRGEMNTEAFF. The CDR3 nucleotides are TGTGCCAGCTCACCAAGGGGGGAGATGAACACTGAAGCTTTCTTT. Supplemented by reference TRBV18 and TRBJ1-1, the full variable domain reads NAGVMQNPRHLVRRRGQEARLRCSPMKGHSHVYWYRQLPEEGLKFMVYLQKENIIDESGMPKERFSAEFPKEGPSILRIQQVVRGDSAAYFCASSPRGEMNTEAFFGQGTRLTVV.

The chain carries TRBV9 and TRBJ1-5; D possibly corresponds to TRBD1 (5 bases). Trimming stripped 3 bases from V and 0 bases from J, with 13 bases between. This CDR3 spans 16 amino acids. Germline V CDR1 and CDR2: SGDLS, YYNGEE. The chain's CDR3 is CASSGRGVYSNQPQHF. Written as DNA, the CDR3 is TGTGCCAGCAGCGGGAGGGGCGTCTATAGCAATCAGCCCCAGCATTTT.

This rearrangement joins TRBV5-1 to TRBJ2-3; weak D call: TRBD2 (6 bases). This CDR3 spans 15 amino acids. Germline V gives CDR1 SGHRS, CDR2 YFSETQ. Trimming took off 0 bases at V and 3 bases at J, with 11 bases between the two ends. CDR3 in amino acids: CASSLVAGKTDTQYF. The CDR3 DNA follows: TGCGCCAGCAGCTTGGTGGCGGGAAAGACAGATACGCAGTATTTT.

Ten or more counts support this clonotype. This chain uses TRBV6-1 with TRBJ1-2; tentatively, D is TRBD1 (6 bases). The CDR3 has 14 amino acids. V was trimmed by 6 bases and J by 4 bases, leaving 15 bases between them. In germline, CDR1 is MNHNS, CDR2 SASEGT. CDR3 loop: CASRPGGGPYGYTF. In DNA, the CDR3 is TGTGCCAGCAGACCTGGAGGGGGGCCCTATGGCTACACCTTC.

V and J are TRBV6-2 or TRBV6-3 and TRBJ1-2; D gene uncertain. Germline assignment: CDR1 MNHEY and CDR2 SVGEGT. The ends were cut back, 0 bases at V and 8 bases at J, with 10 bases in the middle. CDR3 length: 13 residues. The CDR3: CASSYSTERGYTF. The DNA of the CDR3 is TGTGCCAGCAGTTACTCGACGGAGAGGGGCTACACCTTC.

V usage is TRBV28 and J usage is TRBJ2-3; 13 nucleotides match TRBD2. Germline V CDR1 and CDR2: MDHEN, SYDVKM. This CDR3 is 15 amino acids long. The V gene end was trimmed by 5 bases and the J gene end by 6 bases; junction bases not matched to a gene: 5. CDR3 coding DNA: TGTGCCAGCAGTCCAATACTAGCGGGGGGGGATACGCAGTATTTT. Translating gives CASSPILAGGDTQYF.

The chain combines TRBV20-1 with TRBJ2-7; D is unclear. Trimming pared 0 bases from V and 2 bases from J, leaving 8 bases between. The CDR3 consists of 13 residues. The germline gives CDR1 DFQATT, CDR2 SNEGSKA (reference sequence). CDR3 residues: CSARDSNTYEQYF. The CDR3 DNA reads TGCAGTGCTAGAGACAGCAACACCTACGAGCAGTACTTC.

This chain connects TRBV14 to TRBJ2-6; no definite D call. Germline lookup yields CDR1 SGHDN and CDR2 FVKESK. The germline V and J ends were trimmed by 3 bases and 0 bases, with 6 bases remaining between them. This CDR3 is 15 amino acids long. This chain's CDR3 is CASSHLSSGANVLTF. The CDR3 coding sequence is TGTGCCAGCAGCCACCTTTCCTCTGGGGCCAACGTCCTGACTTTC.

This clonotype was recorded at least ten times. V gene TRBV5-1 combines with J gene TRBJ1-2; D remains ambiguous. Trimming removed 2 bases from V and 1 base from J, with 9 bases in between. CDR3 length equals 14 residues. Germline V lookup: CDR1 SGHRS, CDR2 YFSETQ. The CDR3 protein is CASSFLGVNYGYTF. The DNA for the CDR3 is TGCGCCAGCAGCTTTCTCGGGGTTAACTATGGCTACACCTTC.

This clonotype has ten or more counts. The chain uses TRBV28 and TRBJ2-2, with D unclear. Trimming pared 7 bases from V and 0 bases from J, leaving 15 bases between. This CDR3 spans 16 amino acids. The germline CDR1 and CDR2 sequences are MDHEN and SYDVKM. The CDR3 is CASNPPGGTNTGELFF. As DNA, the CDR3 is TGTGCCAGCAACCCCCCGGGTGGGACGAACACCGGGGAGCTGTTTTTT.

This rearrangement joins TRBV7-3 to TRBJ2-7; TRBD2 aligns across 7 bases. The V gene end was trimmed by 7 bases and the J gene end by 5 bases; junction bases not matched to a gene: 14. Germline CDR1 and CDR2: SGHTA and FQGTGA. The CDR3 is 15 amino acids. This chain's CDR3 is CASTLGGNSEDEQYF. CDR3 sequence (DNA): TGTGCCAGCACCTTGGGGGGGAACTCAGAGGACGAGCAGTACTTC.

This clonotype was recorded at least ten times. The chain has TRBV7-2 and TRBJ1-4; tentatively, D is TRBD1 (5 bases). Trimming pared 5 bases from V and 4 bases from J, leaving 8 bases between. The CDR3 spans 13 residues. CDR1 and CDR2 (germline): SGHTA, FQGNSA. CDR3 nucleotides: TGTGCCAGCAGCGTACAGGTTAATGAAAAACTGTTTTTT. Its protein is CASSVQVNEKLFF.

This rearrangement joins TRBV3-1 to TRBJ2-7; D possibly matches TRBD1 or TRBD2 (6 bases each). Trimming cost V 0 bases and J 0 bases, with 12 bases left between them. This CDR3 contains 16 residues. CDR1 is LGHDT, CDR2 YNNKEL, per germline (reference sequence). DNA for the CDR3: TGTGCCAGCAGCCAAGATCCGGGGGCGACCTCCTACGAGCAGTACTTC. It encodes CASSQDPGATSYEQYF.

The sample holds a few counts of this clonotype. The chain has TRBV12-3 or TRBV12-4 and TRBJ2-3; the D call may be TRBD1 or TRBD2 (6 bases each). CDR3 length equals 14 residues. Trimming removed 8 bases at V and 4 bases at J, with 16 bases between. This CDR3 reads CASSRGARADTQYF. In nucleotides, the CDR3 is TGTGCCAGCTCGAGGGGGGCGAGGGCAGATACGCAGTATTTT.

V is TRBV18 and J is TRBJ2-2; 7 bases fit TRBD1. Trimming at V came to 0 bases and at J to 5 bases, leaving 6 bases not matched to a gene. Germline V CDR1 and CDR2: KGHSH, LQKENI. This CDR3 contains 16 residues. This CDR3 reads CASSPPDRVGTGELFF. CDR3 sequence (DNA): TGTGCCAGCTCACCACCCGACAGGGTTGGGACCGGGGAGCTGTTTTTT.

At least ten counts were recorded for this clonotype. V and J are TRBV11-2 and TRBJ1-1; D may be TRBD1 (6 bases). V gave up 6 bases and J gave up 0 bases, with 11 bases separating them. Germline CDR1 and CDR2: SGHAT and FQNNGV. The CDR3 spans 14 residues. The CDR3 nucleotides are TGTGCCAGCAGACGGGACACCGTGAACACTGAAGCTTTCTTT. Amino acid sequence: CASRRDTVNTEAFF.

CDR3 sequence reads: CASSPLSFLVNEQFF. CDR3 nucleotide sequence: TGTGCCAGCAGCCCCCTCTCTTTCCTAGTCAATGAGCAGTTCTTC. The chain recombines TRBV2 with TRBJ2-5; unclear D gene. The DNA end lines up better with TRBJ2-1; the J call may be wrong. CDR3 length: 15 amino acids. From germline, CDR1 is SNHLY and CDR2 FYNNEI.

This clonotype was seen at least ten times. This chain uses TRBV29-1 with TRBJ1-2; the match to TRBD1 covers 7 bases. Germline V gives CDR1 SQVTM, CDR2 ANQGSEA. The CDR3 runs to 15 residues. Trimming removed 3 bases from V and 5 bases from J; junction bases left unmatched: 12. The CDR3 region is CSVEQPGGWVYGYTF. The DNA of the CDR3 is TGCAGCGTTGAGCAGCCAGGGGGTTGGGTTTATGGCTACACCTTC.

This clonotype came up many times. The chain combines TRBV2 with TRBJ1-5; D might be TRBD1 (6 bases). Germline CDR1 reads SNHLY; CDR2 reads FYNNEI. This CDR3 contains 14 residues. V lost 5 bases, J lost 3 bases, and 11 bases lay in between. The CDR3 is CASSQTGANQPQHF. CDR3 DNA: TGTGCCAGCAGTCAGACAGGAGCCAATCAGCCCCAGCATTTT.

A single count supports this clonotype. This may arise from a read error, as a much more abundant clone is one base away. The gene calls are TRBV19 and TRBJ1-1; D is possibly TRBD1 (5 bases). Germline loops: CDR1 LNHDA, CDR2 SQIVND (reference sequence). This CDR3 contains 14 residues. The CDR3 spells CANSIAGGRTEAFF. The CDR3 bases are TGTGCCAATAGTATCGCGGGGGGAAGGACTGAAGCTTTCTTT.

Only one count was recorded for this clonotype. The chain is built from TRBV2 and TRBJ2-1; no definite D call. The V gene's germline CDR1 is SNHLY and CDR2 FYNNEI. Trimming took off 7 bases at V and 5 bases at J, with 15 bases between the two ends. The CDR3 covers 14 residues. The CDR3 spells CASKSTKQDNEQFF. As DNA, the CDR3 is TGTGCCAGCAAGAGCACCAAGCAGGACAATGAGCAGTTCTTC.

This chain links TRBV6-5 with TRBJ1-1; D possibly corresponds to TRBD1 (5 bases). Trimming pared 4 bases from V and 9 bases from J, leaving 15 bases between. Germline CDR1 MNHEY, CDR2 SVGAGI. The CDR3 spans 13 residues. CDR3 sequence reads: CASSSGTDSKAFF. CDR3 bases: TGTGCCAGCAGTTCGGGGACGGACTCAAAAGCTTTCTTT.

CDR3 DNA: TGTGCCAGCAGCCCTCAAGGGGACAGCTTATTTGCTGAAGCTTTCTTT. Encoded protein: CASSPQGDSLFAEAFF. The J gene is TRBJ1-1, the V gene TRBV3-1; 7 bases map to TRBD1. The CDR3 spans 16 residues. Trimming took 4 bases from V and 6 from J; bases not matched to a gene: 14. Germline V gives CDR1 LGHDT, CDR2 YNNKEL (reference sequence).

This chain connects TRBV6-1 to TRBJ2-4, with no clear D. There are 12 residues in the CDR3. V was clipped by 0 bases and J by 13 bases, with 10 bases between them. Germline V CDR1 and CDR2: MNHNS, SASEGT. The CDR3 region is CASSEALISQYF. The CDR3 DNA sequence: TGTGCCAGCAGTGAAGCGCTAATCTCACAGTACTTC.

This clonotype was found many times. V usage is TRBV15 and J usage is TRBJ1-1; D remains unclear. Germline V gene data show CDR1 as LNHNV and CDR2 as YYDKDF (reference sequence). This CDR3 comprises 13 residues. The germline V and J ends were trimmed by 0 bases and 5 bases, with 7 bases remaining between them. This CDR3 reads CATSREVRTEAFF. The CDR3 DNA is TGTGCCACCAGCAGAGAAGTTCGGACTGAAGCTTTCTTT.

Many counts were recorded for this clonotype. V gene TRBV28 combines with J gene TRBJ1-5, with D unresolved. V was cut by 2 bases and J by 7 bases, with 6 bases left in between. CDR3 length: 12 amino acids. The germline CDR1 and CDR2 sequences are MDHEN and SYDVKM. DNA of the CDR3: TGTGCCAGCAGTTTACTCGGCCAGCCCCAGCATTTT. Translated, it gives CASSLLGQPQHF.